The text below deals with one T cell receptor beta chain. It lacks a known antigen. Per-nucleotide qualities are absent, and no much larger clonotype sits a single base away. The data were taken from a study of response to subunit inactivated influenza vaccine (dated by TCRdb to 2017 to 2018). Study-level background: Deep quantitative T cell receptor repertoire profiling was used in the study to track responses to a trivalent subunit inactivated influenza vaccine.

The junction carries 15 bases between V and J, which are trimmed by 6 bases and 3 bases respectively. The germline V gene encodes CDR1 MNHEY and CDR2 SVGEGT. The CDR3 sequence holds 14 residues, the cysteine and phenylalanine included. The retained sequence is limited to the CDR3, 42 bases, with the frame set at the first base. The paper as a whole reports these results and caveats: The authors suggested that each seasonal influenza vaccination may recruit only a limited number of new T cells.

The library was prepared using RT-PCR. Sequencing instrument: Illumina HiSeq 2500. TCRdb ran its own pipeline on the public reads, namely fastp trimming at Q25 and MiXCR clone calling, and kept in-frame beta chains. Rows merge per CDR3 protein into single entries with the most common DNA and genes. Within this sample are hundreds of thousands of distinct CDR3 sequences, with under 20% of them counted one time only. Of the sample, approximately 10% is held by the ten largest clones. The chain joins TRBV6-2 or TRBV6-3 to TRBJ2-7; a confident D gene designation cannot be given. The sequenced sample was PBMCs from blood, obtained around 5 days after vaccination. The receptor was isolated from a man in his forties or fifties who received an inactivated influenza vaccine. Donor details come from another sample of the same person, matched by shared clones. Read as DNA, the sequence is TGTGCCAGCAGAAACCCGGCCACCATCTACGAGCAGTACTTC. Translation gives CASRNPATIYEQYF.